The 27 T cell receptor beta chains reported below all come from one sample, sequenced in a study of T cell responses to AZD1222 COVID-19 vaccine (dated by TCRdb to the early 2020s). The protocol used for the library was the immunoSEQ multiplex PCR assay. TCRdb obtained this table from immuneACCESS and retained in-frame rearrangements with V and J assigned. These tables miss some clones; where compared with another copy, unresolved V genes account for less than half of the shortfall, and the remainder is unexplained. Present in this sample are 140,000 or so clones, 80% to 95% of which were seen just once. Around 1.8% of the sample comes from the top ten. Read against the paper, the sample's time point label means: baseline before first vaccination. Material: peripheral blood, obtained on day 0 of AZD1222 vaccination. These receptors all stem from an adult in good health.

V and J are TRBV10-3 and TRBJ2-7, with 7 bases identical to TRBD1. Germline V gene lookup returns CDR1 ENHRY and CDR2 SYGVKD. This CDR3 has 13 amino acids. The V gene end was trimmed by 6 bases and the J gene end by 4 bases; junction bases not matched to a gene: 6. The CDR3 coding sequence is TGTGCCATCAGAAAGGGACAGCCTTACGAGCAGTACTTC. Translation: CAIRKGQPYEQYF.

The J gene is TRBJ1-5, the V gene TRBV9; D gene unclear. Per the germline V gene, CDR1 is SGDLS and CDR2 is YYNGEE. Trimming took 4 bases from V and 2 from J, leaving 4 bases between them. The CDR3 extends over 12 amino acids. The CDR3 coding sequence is TGTGCCAGCAGCCGGGGCAATCAGCCCCAGCATTTT. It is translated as CASSRGNQPQHF.

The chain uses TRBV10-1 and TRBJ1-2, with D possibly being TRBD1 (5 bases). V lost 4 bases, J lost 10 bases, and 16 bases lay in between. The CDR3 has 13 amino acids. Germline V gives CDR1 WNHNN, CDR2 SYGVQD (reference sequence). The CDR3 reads CASSVGWQGHYTF. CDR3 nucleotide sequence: TGCGCCAGCAGTGTTGGGTGGCAGGGTCACTACACCTTC.

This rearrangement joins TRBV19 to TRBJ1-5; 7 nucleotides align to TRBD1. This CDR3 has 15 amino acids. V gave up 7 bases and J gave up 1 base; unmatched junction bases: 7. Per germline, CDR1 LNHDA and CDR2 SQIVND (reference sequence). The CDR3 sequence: CASTRDSMSNQPQHF. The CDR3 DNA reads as TGTGCCAGTACGCGGGACAGTATGAGCAATCAGCCCCAGCATTTT. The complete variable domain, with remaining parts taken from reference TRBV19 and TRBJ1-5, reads DGGITQSPKYLFRKEGQNVTLSCEQNLNHDAMYWYRQDPGQGLRLIYYSQIVNDFQKGDIAEGYSVSREKKESFPLTVTSAQKNPTAFYLCASTRDSMSNQPQHFGDGTRLSIL.

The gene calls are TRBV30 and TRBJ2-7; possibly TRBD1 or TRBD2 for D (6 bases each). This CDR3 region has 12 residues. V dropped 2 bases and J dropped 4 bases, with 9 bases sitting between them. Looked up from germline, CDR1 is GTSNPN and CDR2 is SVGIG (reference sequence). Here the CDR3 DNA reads TGTGCCTGGAGTCCGGGGGCGTACGAGCAGTACTTC. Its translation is CAWSPGAYEQYF. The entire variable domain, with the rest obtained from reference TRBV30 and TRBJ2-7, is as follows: SQTIHQWPATLVQPVGSPLSLECTVEGTSNPNLYWYRQAAGRGLQLLFYSVGIGQISSEVPQNLSASRPQDRQFILSSKKLLLSDSGFYLCAWSPGAYEQYFGPGTRLTVT.

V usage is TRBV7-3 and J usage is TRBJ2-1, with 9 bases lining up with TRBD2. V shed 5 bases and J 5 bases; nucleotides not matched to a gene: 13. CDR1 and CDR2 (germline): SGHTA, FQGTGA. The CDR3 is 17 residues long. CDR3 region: CASSPTLAGAGHNEQFF. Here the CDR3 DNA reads TGTGCCAGCAGCCCCACCTTAGCGGGAGCGGGACACAATGAGCAGTTCTTC.

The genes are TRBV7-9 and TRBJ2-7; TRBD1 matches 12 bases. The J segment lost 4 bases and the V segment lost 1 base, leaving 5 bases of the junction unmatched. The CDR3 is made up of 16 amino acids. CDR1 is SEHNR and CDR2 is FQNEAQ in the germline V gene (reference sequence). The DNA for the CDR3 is TGTGCCAGCAGCTTAGGGGACAGGGGGCCAACTTACGAGCAGTACTTC. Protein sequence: CASSLGDRGPTYEQYF.

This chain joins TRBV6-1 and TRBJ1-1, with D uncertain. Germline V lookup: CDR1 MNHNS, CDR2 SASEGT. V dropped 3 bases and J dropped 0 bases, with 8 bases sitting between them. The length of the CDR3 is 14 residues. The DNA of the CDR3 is TGTGCCAGCAGTGATGGCAGTGTGAACACTGAAGCTTTCTTT. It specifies CASSDGSVNTEAFF.

The CDR3 region has the DNA TGTGCCAGCAGTGAAGCCCAGGCTGCGGACGAGCAGTACTTC. Protein product: CASSEAQAADEQYF. The chain combines TRBV6-1 with TRBJ2-7; no firm D call. The CDR3 runs 14 residues. The germline V gene encodes CDR1 MNHNS and CDR2 SASEGT. Trimming removed 0 bases at V and 5 bases at J, with 11 bases between.

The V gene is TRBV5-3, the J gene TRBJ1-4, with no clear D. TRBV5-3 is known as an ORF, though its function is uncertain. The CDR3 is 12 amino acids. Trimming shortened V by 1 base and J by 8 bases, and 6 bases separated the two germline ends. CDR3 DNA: TGTGCCAGAAGCTTGTGCGGGGAAAAACTGTTTTTT. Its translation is CARSLCGEKLFF.

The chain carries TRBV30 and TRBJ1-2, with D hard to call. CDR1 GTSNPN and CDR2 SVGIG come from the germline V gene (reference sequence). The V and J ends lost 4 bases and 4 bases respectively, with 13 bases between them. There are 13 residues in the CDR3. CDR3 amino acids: CAWISGLSYGYTF. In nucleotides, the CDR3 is TGTGCCTGGATCTCCGGGCTAAGCTATGGCTACACCTTC.

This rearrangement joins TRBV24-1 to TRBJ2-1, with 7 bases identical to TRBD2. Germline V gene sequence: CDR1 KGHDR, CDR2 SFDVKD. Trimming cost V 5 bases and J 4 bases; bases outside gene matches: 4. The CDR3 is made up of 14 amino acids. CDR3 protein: CATSGGGIYNEQFF. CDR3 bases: TGTGCCACCAGTGGGGGAGGGATTTACAATGAGCAGTTCTTC.

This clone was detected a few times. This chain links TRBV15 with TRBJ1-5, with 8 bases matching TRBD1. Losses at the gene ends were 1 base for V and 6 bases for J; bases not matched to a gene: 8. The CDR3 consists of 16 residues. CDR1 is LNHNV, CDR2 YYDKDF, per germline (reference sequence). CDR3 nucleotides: TGTGCCACCAGCAGAGGCAGGACAGGGAAATTTCAGCCCCAGCATTTT. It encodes CATSRGRTGKFQPQHF. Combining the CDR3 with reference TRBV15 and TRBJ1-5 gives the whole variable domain DAMVIQNPRYQVTQFGKPVTLSCSQTLNHNVMYWYQQKSSQAPKLLFHYYDKDFNNEADTPDNFQSRRPNTSFCFLDIRSPGLGDTAMYLCATSRGRTGKFQPQHFGDGTRLSIL.

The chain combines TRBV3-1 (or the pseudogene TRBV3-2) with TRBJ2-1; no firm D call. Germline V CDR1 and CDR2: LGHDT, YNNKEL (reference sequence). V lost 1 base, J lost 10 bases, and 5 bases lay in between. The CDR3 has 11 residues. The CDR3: CASSQAREQFF. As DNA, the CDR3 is TGTGCCAGCAGCCAAGCACGGGAGCAGTTCTTC.

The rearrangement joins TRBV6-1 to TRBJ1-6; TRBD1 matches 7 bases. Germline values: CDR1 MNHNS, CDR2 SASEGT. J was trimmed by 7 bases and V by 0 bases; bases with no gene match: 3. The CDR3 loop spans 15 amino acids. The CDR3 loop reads CASSEAGTANSPLHF. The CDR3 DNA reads TGTGCCAGCAGTGAAGCAGGGACAGCGAATTCACCCCTCCACTTT.

Here the CDR3 DNA reads TGTGCTCGGGGCCCTTCCACCTACGAGCAGTACTTC. Translation: CARGPSTYEQYF. V and J are TRBV19 and TRBJ2-7; either TRBD1 or TRBD2 may fit D (5 bases each). CDR3 length equals 12 residues. Germline V gene lookup returns CDR1 LNHDA and CDR2 SQIVND (reference sequence).

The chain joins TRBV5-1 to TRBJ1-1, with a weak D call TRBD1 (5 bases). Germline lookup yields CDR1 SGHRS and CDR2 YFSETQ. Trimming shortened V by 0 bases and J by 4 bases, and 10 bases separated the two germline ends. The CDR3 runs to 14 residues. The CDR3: CASSLAAGRTEAFF. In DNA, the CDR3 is TGCGCCAGCAGCTTGGCCGCGGGACGCACTGAAGCTTTCTTT.

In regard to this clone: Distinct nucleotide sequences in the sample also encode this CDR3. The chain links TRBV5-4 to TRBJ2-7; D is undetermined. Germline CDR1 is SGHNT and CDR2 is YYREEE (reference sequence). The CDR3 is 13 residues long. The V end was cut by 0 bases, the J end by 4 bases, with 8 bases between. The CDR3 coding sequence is TGTGCCAGCAGCTTGGCCGGTCCTTACGAGCAGTACTTC. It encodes CASSLAGPYEQYF.

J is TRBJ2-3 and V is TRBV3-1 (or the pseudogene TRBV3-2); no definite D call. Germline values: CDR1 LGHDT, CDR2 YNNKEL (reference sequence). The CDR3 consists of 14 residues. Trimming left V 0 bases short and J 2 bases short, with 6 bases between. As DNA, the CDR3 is TGTGCCAGCAGCCAAGATACCAACACAGATACGCAGTATTTT. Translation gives CASSQDTNTDTQYF.

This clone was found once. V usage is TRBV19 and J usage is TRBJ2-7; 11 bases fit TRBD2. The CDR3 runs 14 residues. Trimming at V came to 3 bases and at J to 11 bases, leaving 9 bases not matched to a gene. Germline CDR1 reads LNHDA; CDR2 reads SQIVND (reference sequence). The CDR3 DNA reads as TGTGCCAGTAGTATTCGAGGGACTAGCGGATTTAAGTACTTC. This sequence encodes CASSIRGTSGFKYF. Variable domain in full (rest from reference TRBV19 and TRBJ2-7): DGGITQSPKYLFRKEGQNVTLSCEQNLNHDAMYWYRQDPGQGLRLIYYSQIVNDFQKGDIAEGYSVSREKKESFPLTVTSAQKNPTAFYLCASSIRGTSGFKYFGPGTRLTVT.

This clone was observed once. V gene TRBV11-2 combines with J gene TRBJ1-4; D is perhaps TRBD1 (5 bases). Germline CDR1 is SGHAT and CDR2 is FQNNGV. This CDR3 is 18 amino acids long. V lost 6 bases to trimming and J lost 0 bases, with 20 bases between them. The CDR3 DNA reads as TGTGCCAGCAGATCTATCAGGGCCCGACAAGCAACTAATGAAAAACTGTTTTTT. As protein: CASRSIRARQATNEKLFF.

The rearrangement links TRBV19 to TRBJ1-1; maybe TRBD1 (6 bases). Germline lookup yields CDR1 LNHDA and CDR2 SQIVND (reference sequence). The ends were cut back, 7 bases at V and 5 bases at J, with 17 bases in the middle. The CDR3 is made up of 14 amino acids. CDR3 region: CASTTGGGWTEAFF. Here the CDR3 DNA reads TGTGCCAGTACCACCGGGGGGGGCTGGACTGAAGCTTTCTTT. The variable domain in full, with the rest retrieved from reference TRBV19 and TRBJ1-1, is DGGITQSPKYLFRKEGQNVTLSCEQNLNHDAMYWYRQDPGQGLRLIYYSQIVNDFQKGDIAEGYSVSREKKESFPLTVTSAQKNPTAFYLCASTTGGGWTEAFFGQGTRLTVV.

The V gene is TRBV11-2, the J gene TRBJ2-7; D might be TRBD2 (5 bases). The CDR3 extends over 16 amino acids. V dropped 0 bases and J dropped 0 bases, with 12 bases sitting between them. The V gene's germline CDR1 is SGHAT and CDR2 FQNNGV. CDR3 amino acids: CASSLDWPGISYEQYF. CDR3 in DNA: TGTGCCAGCAGCTTAGATTGGCCGGGGATCTCCTACGAGCAGTACTTC.

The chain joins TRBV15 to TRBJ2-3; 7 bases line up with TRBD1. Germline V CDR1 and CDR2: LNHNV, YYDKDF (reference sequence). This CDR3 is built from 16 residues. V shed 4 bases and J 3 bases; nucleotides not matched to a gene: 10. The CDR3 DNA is TGTGCCACCAGCACGGCTAGGACAGGAAGGACAGATACGCAGTATTTT. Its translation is CATSTARTGRTDTQYF.

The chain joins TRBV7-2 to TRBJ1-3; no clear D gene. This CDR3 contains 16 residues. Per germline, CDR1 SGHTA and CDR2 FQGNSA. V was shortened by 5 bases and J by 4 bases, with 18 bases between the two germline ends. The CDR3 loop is CASSHGPRVTGNTIYF. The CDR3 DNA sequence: TGTGCCAGCAGCCACGGACCGAGGGTGACAGGAAACACCATATATTTT.

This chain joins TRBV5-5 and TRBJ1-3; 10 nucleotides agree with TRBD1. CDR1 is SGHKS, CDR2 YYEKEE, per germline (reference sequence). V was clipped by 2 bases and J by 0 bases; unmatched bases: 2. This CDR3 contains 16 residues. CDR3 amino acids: CASSFRTGGSGNTIYF. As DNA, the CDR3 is TGTGCCAGCAGCTTTAGGACAGGGGGCTCTGGAAACACCATATATTTT.

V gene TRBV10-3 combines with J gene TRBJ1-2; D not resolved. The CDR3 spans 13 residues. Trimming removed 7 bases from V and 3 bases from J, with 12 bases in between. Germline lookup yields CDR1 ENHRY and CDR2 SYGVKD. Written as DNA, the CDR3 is TGTGCCATCAAGGACTCGCGGGACTATGGCTACACCTTC. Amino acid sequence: CAIKDSRDYGYTF.